The T cell receptor (beta chain) under discussion was sequenced for a study of blood T cell repertoires in COVID-19. The CDR3 length is 14 residues. V was pared by 0 bases and J by 2 bases, with 2 bases of the junction left unmatched. Germline CDR1 SGHRS, CDR2 YFSETQ. Measured with immunoSEQ multiplex PCR; TCRdb has only the in-frame clones, and not every one. The repertoire holds some 14,000 clones, with 70% to 90% as singletons. The receptor comes from a man aged 55-75 years with acute or convalescent COVID-19. This chain connects TRBV5-1 to TRBJ2-7; TRBD1 matches 7 bases. Sequencing input: peripheral blood. CDR3 in amino acids: CASSLGDRPYEQYF. In DNA, the CDR3 is TGCGCCAGCAGCTTGGGGGACAGACCCTACGAGCAGTACTTC.